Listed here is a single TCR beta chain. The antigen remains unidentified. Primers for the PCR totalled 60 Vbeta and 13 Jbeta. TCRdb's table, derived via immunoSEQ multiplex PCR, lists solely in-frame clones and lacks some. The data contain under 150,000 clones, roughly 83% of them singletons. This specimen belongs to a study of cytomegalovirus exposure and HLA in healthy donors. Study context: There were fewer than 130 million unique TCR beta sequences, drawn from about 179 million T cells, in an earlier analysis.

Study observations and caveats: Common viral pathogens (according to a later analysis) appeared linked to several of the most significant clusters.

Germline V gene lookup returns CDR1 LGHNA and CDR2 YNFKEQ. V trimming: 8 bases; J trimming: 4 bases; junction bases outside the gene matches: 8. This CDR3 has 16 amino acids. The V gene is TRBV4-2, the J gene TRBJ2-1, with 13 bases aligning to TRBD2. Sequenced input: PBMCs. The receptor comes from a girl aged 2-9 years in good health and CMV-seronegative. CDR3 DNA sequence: TGTGCCAGCGGCACACGGACTAGCGGGGGATACAATGAGCAGTTCTTC. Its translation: CASGTRTSGGYNEQFF.